The rows below give T cell receptor beta chains drawn from one sample of a study of tumor and adjacent non-tumor tissue in lung cancer. TCRdb called the multiplex PCR reads again in MiXCR, with one record for every CDR3 protein. Of roughly 120,000 distinct CDR3 sequences in the sample, approximately 80% were seen once. The sequenced sample consisted of lung tumor tissue. Source of these receptors: a man aged 70-80 years with non-small cell lung cancer. CDR3s include the opening cysteine and the closing phenylalanine or tryptophan. D genes are given only for firm matches. Size tells how often a clone was seen (once, few, many) or the class of an expanded clone, and some rows leave it out.

j_call	clone_size	v_call	d_call	cdr3_nt	cdr3_aa
TRBJ2-2	NA	TRBV6-5	NA	TGTTCCAGCAGTTACAGTACAGGGGGGGCCGGGGAGTTGTTTTTT	CSSSYSTGGAGELFF
TRBJ2-5	NA	TRBV12-3/TRBV12-4	NA	TGTACCAGCAGCGGGCCAGCGGGTGTGGTGGAGACCCAGTACTTC	CTSSGPAGVVETQYF
TRBJ2-3	NA	TRBV6-5	NA	TGTGCCAGCAGCCCGGTCATAGGGCGGACAGATACGCAGTATTTT	CASSPVIGRTDTQYF
TRBJ1-1	NA	TRBV11-2	NA	TGTGCCACCAACCTACGGGGGAGGGATAAGTGGAACACTGAAGCTTTCTTT	CATNLRGRDKWNTEAFF
TRBJ2-1	NA	TRBV5-5	NA	TGTGCCAATAGCTTGACATTTAGCTCCTTCAATGAGCAGTTCTTC	CANSLTFSSFNEQFF
TRBJ1-1	few	TRBV12-3/TRBV12-4	NA	TGTACCAGCAGAGGGAGTGGAGCTTTCTTT	CTSRGSGAFF
TRBJ2-3	many	TRBV6-1	NA	TGTGCCAGCAGTGATTCCGGGGCCGGAGATACGCAGTATTTT	CASSDSGAGDTQYF
TRBJ1-2	NA	TRBV6-1	TRBD1	TGTGCCAGCTGCGAAGGGACAGGGGTTTATGGCTACACTTTC	CASCEGTGVYGYTF
TRBJ1-2	once	TRBV29-1	NA	TGCGGCGTTGTCGCATCCAACTATGGCTACACCTTC	CGVVASNYGYTF
TRBJ1-5	NA	TRBV6-2/TRBV6-3	TRBD1	TGTGCCATCAGGGGGACAGGGATATTGGGCAATCAGCCCCAACATTTT	CAIRGTGILGNQPQHF
TRBJ2-1	few	TRBV6-2/TRBV6-3	NA	TGTCCCAGCGCTCGAGGCTCCTACAATGAGCAGTTCTTC	CPSARGSYNEQFF
TRBJ1-5	once	TRBV4-2	NA	TGTTCCAACAGCCAGGCTGACAGCAGTCAGCCCCAGCATTTT	CSNSQADSSQPQHF
TRBJ2-5	NA	TRBV6-2/TRBV6-3	NA	TGTGCCAGCAGTTATAGGGCAGGGGAGACCCAGTACTTC	CASSYRAGETQYF
TRBJ2-3	once	TRBV5-5	NA	TGTGCCAGCGGTCGTTCGGTTCCTACATTTACGCAGTATTTT	CASGRSVPTFTQYF
TRBJ2-5	NA	TRBV11-1	NA	TGTGCCAGCAGCCTGCCCCCGGAGGTCAGGAAGGACTTCCAAGAGACCAAGTACTTC	CASSLPPEVRKDFQETKYF
TRBJ2-5	NA	TRBV7-9	NA	TGTGTCAGCAGCCCGAGCGTGGTAGAACAAGAGACCCAGTACTTC	CVSSPSVVEQETQYF
TRBJ1-1	NA	TRBV11-3	NA	TGTGTCAGCAGCCTACGCATTATGAACACTGAAGCTTTCTTT	CVSSLRIMNTEAFF
TRBJ1-2	NA	TRBV12-3/TRBV12-4	NA	TGTGCCAGCGCCCTGGGAAATGACTACACCTTC	CASALGNDYTF
TRBJ2-4	NA	TRBV5-5	TRBD1	TGTGCCAGCAGCGTTGGGACAGAGGGTAGAAACATTAGGTACTTC	CASSVGTEGRNIRYF
TRBJ1-1	NA	TRBV6-1	NA	TGTACCAGCACCGAAGGTCGGCGGCACAGTGAAGCTTTCTTC	CTSTEGRRHSEAFF
TRBJ2-3	NA	TRBV5-1	TRBD2	TGCGCCAGCAACTTACTCGGGGGGGGTGGAGATACGCAATATTTT	CASNLLGGGGDTQYF
TRBJ2-1	NA	TRBV4-3	TRBD2	TGCGCTAGCAGCCAAGACCCAGCGGGGGTTGAATACAATAAGCAATTCTTC	CASSQDPAGVEYNKQFF
TRBJ2-7	NA	TRBV29-1	NA	TGCAGCGTTGTCCGGACTGATCTGAGGGACGAGCAGTATTTC	CSVVRTDLRDEQYF
TRBJ2-2	many	TRBV6-5	NA	TGTGCCAGCGAGGCGCTCAAGAACACCGGGGAGCTGTTTTTT	CASEALKNTGELFF
TRBJ1-2	NA	TRBV28	NA	TGTGCGAGCAGTTTGGTCGGCAGAACCTATGGCAACACCTTC	CASSLVGRTYGNTF
TRBJ2-1	NA	TRBV11-3	TRBD2	TGTGCCATCAACCTCCTAGGGACTAGAGGGGGCTACAATGAGCAGTTCTTC	CAINLLGTRGGYNEQFF
TRBJ2-3	NA	TRBV10-3	TRBD2	TGTGCCAGCAAGCCCGGGACTAGTACTACATATACGCAGTATTTT	CASKPGTSTTYTQYF
TRBJ1-6	NA	TRBV12-3/TRBV12-4	NA	TGTGCCAGTAGTTCTCGTCGAGCCCTGGGCCCACCCCTCCACTTT	CASSSRRALGPPLHF
TRBJ2-3	NA	TRBV28	TRBD2	TGTGTCAGCCCCCCCTCGCGGGAGTTTCAAGATACGCAGTATTTT	CVSPPSREFQDTQYF
TRBJ2-3	NA	TRBV10-3	NA	TGTGCCATCAATGCAGGGGACACTGTTACGCAGTATTTT	CAINAGDTVTQYF
TRBJ1-4	NA	TRBV4-3	NA	TGCGACACCAGCCAAGCCAGTCGTCACGAAAAACTGTTTTTT	CDTSQASRHEKLFF
TRBJ2-7	NA	TRBV6-1	TRBD2	TGTGCCAGCAACGGAGGGACTAGTGGGGTGTCTAGGTACGAGCAGTACTTC	CASNGGTSGVSRYEQYF
TRBJ1-6	NA	TRBV12-3/TRBV12-4	TRBD1	TGTGCCAGCAGCCCTGGACAGGATAATTCACACGTCCACTTT	CASSPGQDNSHVHF
TRBJ2-3	NA	TRBV5-5	NA	TGTCCCAGTAGCTTGAGTTGTGATACGCAGTATTTT	CPSSLSCDTQYF
TRBJ2-5	NA	TRBV4-3	NA	TGCGCCAGCAGTCAAACTGGAGGGGTGGGACATGAGACCCAGTACTTC	CASSQTGGVGHETQYF
TRBJ1-1	NA	TRBV4-2	TRBD1	TGTGCTAGCAGCCAAGATCGGGGACAGGTGGCCCGGAACACTGAAGCTTTCTTT	CASSQDRGQVARNTEAFF
TRBJ2-3	NA	TRBV29-1	NA	TGCAGCGTTGATCGTCTAGCAGGAGTGAAGCAGTATTTT	CSVDRLAGVKQYF
TRBJ2-2	NA	TRBV4-1	NA	TGCGCCAGCAACCCCCGGACAAGGGTCAACCTCGGGGAGCTGTTTTTT	CASNPRTRVNLGELFF
TRBJ2-7	NA	TRBV29-1	NA	TGCAGTGTCTGGGGGGCGAACCCCGAGCAGTACTTC	CSVWGANPEQYF
TRBJ1-2	NA	TRBV11-3	NA	TGTGCCTGCAGCTTAGAACACGGACAGACCTATGGTTACACCTTC	CACSLEHGQTYGYTF
TRBJ2-3	once	TRBV6-5	NA	TGTGCCACCAGCCCGGTCGCAGGGCGGACGGATACGCAGTATTTT	CATSPVAGRTDTQYF
TRBJ2-3	NA	TRBV11-2	NA	TGTGCCAGCAGCCTAACCCCAGGGTTAAATACACGGTATTTT	CASSLTPGLNTRYF
TRBJ1-6	NA	TRBV5-4	TRBD1	TGTGCCAACAGCACCGGGACAGTGGGAGGGATTAATTCACCCCTCCACTTT	CANSTGTVGGINSPLHF
TRBJ1-6	NA	TRBV5-4	TRBD1	TGTGCCAGCAGAACCCGGGACAGAATTTCAGCCCTCCACTTT	CASRTRDRISALHF
TRBJ2-5	NA	TRBV4-1	NA	TGCGACAGCAGGCAACAGTGGGGGCGAGAGACTCAGTACTTC	CDSRQQWGRETQYF
TRBJ2-4	NA	TRBV20-1	TRBD1	TGCGGTGTTAGAGATCCACAGGGGGCCAAAAACATTCAGTACTTC	CGVRDPQGAKNIQYF
TRBJ2-2	NA	TRBV6-6	NA	TGTGCCGGCAACCCTCCCGATGGACAGATTAACACCGGGGAGCTGTTTTTT	CAGNPPDGQINTGELFF